This TCR beta chain was sequenced during a study of human T cells and chemical hapten exposure. Study in general: Patch tests of 0.01% DPC on the upper back were read at 6 days. Per-sample TCR yield variation was attributed mainly to small pooled library volume differences.

This clonotype has at least ten counts. Trimming took off 1 base at V and 1 base at J, with 7 bases between the two ends. Germline CDR1 is SGHVS and CDR2 is FNYEAQ. The CDR3 totals 15 residues. Each CDR3 protein gets one entry after TCRdb re-called the RACE reads with MiXCR. The table includes about 260,000 distinct CDR3 sequences, 8.6% detected once. The time point is: pre-sensitization, week 0. Documented treatment: therapeutic diphenylcyclopropenone sensitization with weekly scalp DPC. The receptor was derived from a woman in her thirties or forties with alopecia areata. Some clones in this sample may be carry-over from other donors' samples. The V gene is TRBV7-6, the J gene TRBJ2-2, with D possibly being TRBD1 (5 bases). The sample here was whole blood, taken in connection with sensitization to the hapten diphenylcyclopropenone (DPC). CDR3 region: CASSLGGQNTGELFF. In DNA, the CDR3 is TGTGCCAGCAGCTTAGGCGGACAGAACACCGGGGAGCTGTTTTTT.